A selection of T cell receptor beta chains follows, all from one sample in a study of blood T cells in healthy people across ages. TCRdb re-analysed the 5' RACE reads in MiXCR, keeping a single row per CDR3 protein. Of about 670,000 distinct CDR3 sequences listed, around 43% are singletons. Sample: blood. The source is a man at least 80 years old in good health. The CDR3 runs from the conserved cysteine through the conserved F or W. Fields, in order: V gene, J gene, D gene, clone size, CDR3 DNA, CDR3 protein. A D gene is named only where the DNA matches it firmly. Clone size is shown for a subset of rows, as once, few, many or a class of expanded clone.

V gene: TRBV6-1; J gene: TRBJ2-5; D gene: TRBD2; clone size: .; CDR3 DNA: TGTGCCAGCAATCCGATGAGTAGCGGGAGTACGGAGACCCAGTACTTC; CDR3 protein: CASNPMSSGSTETQYF
V gene: TRBV5-1; J gene: TRBJ1-4; D gene: TRBD1; clone size: .; CDR3 DNA: TGCGCCAGCAGCTGGGGAGCGGGACAGTATAATGAAAAACTGTTTTTT; CDR3 protein: CASSWGAGQYNEKLFF
V gene: TRBV7-7; J gene: TRBJ2-1; D gene: TRBD1; clone size: .; CDR3 DNA: TGTGCTAGCAGCTCTCCCGGACAGGTTCCGTTCTTC; CDR3 protein: CASSSPGQVPFF
V gene: TRBV4-3; J gene: TRBJ1-1; D gene: .; clone size: .; CDR3 DNA: TGCGCCAGCAGCCAAGATGGGCAGGGGAACACTGAAGCTTTCTTT; CDR3 protein: CASSQDGQGNTEAFF
V gene: TRBV6-4; J gene: TRBJ1-4; D gene: .; clone size: .; CDR3 DNA: TGTGCCAGCAGTGGGACAAGTCTTGCGGATGGGGAAAAACTGTTTTTT; CDR3 protein: CASSGTSLADGEKLFF
V gene: TRBV28; J gene: TRBJ1-6; D gene: .; clone size: .; CDR3 DNA: TGTGCCAGCAGTATCTTCAGGGCGACGGATTCACCCCTCCACTTT; CDR3 protein: CASSIFRATDSPLHF
V gene: TRBV20-1; J gene: TRBJ2-7; D gene: TRBD2; clone size: .; CDR3 DNA: TGCAGTGCAGCCGAGAGGCGACTAGCGACCTACGAGCAGTACTTC; CDR3 protein: CSAAERRLATYEQYF
V gene: TRBV7-2; J gene: TRBJ1-4; D gene: .; clone size: .; CDR3 DNA: TGTGCCAGCGGTGGGGGGTCGGTATATGAAAAACTGTTTTTT; CDR3 protein: CASGGGSVYEKLFF
V gene: TRBV9; J gene: TRBJ1-3; D gene: .; clone size: many; CDR3 DNA: TGTGCCAGCAGCGTAGACAGTAGCTCCTCTGGAAACACCATATATTTT; CDR3 protein: CASSVDSSSSGNTIYF
V gene: TRBV6-2/TRBV6-3; J gene: TRBJ2-5; D gene: TRBD2; clone size: .; CDR3 DNA: TGTGCCAGCAGGTCACTAGCGGGGATGGAGACCCAGTACTTC; CDR3 protein: CASRSLAGMETQYF
V gene: TRBV20-1; J gene: TRBJ2-1; D gene: TRBD2; clone size: few; CDR3 DNA: TGCAGTGCGCTTAGCGGGGGTAACTCCTACAATGAGCAGTTCTTC; CDR3 protein: CSALSGGNSYNEQFF
V gene: TRBV14; J gene: TRBJ1-2; D gene: .; clone size: .; CDR3 DNA: TGTGCCAGCAGCCAAGCCGAGGGACGGGGCTATGGCTACACCTTC; CDR3 protein: CASSQAEGRGYGYTF
V gene: TRBV29-1; J gene: TRBJ1-2; D gene: .; clone size: few; CDR3 DNA: TGCAGCGTTGAAGATGAGGCAGCTTTAACGAGTGGCTACACCTTC; CDR3 protein: CSVEDEAALTSGYTF
V gene: TRBV12-3/TRBV12-4; J gene: TRBJ2-5; D gene: .; clone size: few; CDR3 DNA: TGTGCCAGCAGCAGTGGTAGGGGGCAGTACTTC; CDR3 protein: CASSSGRGQYF
V gene: TRBV6-6; J gene: TRBJ1-4; D gene: .; clone size: few; CDR3 DNA: TGTGCCAGCAGTCGGACAGCAACTAATGAAAAACTGTTTTTT; CDR3 protein: CASSRTATNEKLFF
V gene: TRBV5-1; J gene: TRBJ1-1; D gene: TRBD1; clone size: .; CDR3 DNA: TGCGCCAGCAGCCGGAGACAGGGCACAAACACTGAAGCTTTCTTT; CDR3 protein: CASSRRQGTNTEAFF
V gene: TRBV20-1; J gene: TRBJ1-5; D gene: .; clone size: .; CDR3 DNA: TGCAGTGCTAGAGGGCCGGGAAATGACAATCAGCCCCAGCATTTT; CDR3 protein: CSARGPGNDNQPQHF
V gene: TRBV6-5; J gene: TRBJ1-1; D gene: .; clone size: few; CDR3 DNA: TGTGCCAGCAGCGATAACTTTGAAGCTTTCTTT; CDR3 protein: CASSDNFEAFF
V gene: TRBV20-1; J gene: TRBJ2-3; D gene: .; clone size: few; CDR3 DNA: TGCAGTGCTCCAGGGACCTCTAGCACAGATACGCAGTATTTT; CDR3 protein: CSAPGTSSTDTQYF
V gene: TRBV4-3; J gene: TRBJ2-7; D gene: .; clone size: .; CDR3 DNA: TGCGCCAGCAGCCAAGTAGAAGGGATCGCGCAGTACTTC; CDR3 protein: CASSQVEGIAQYF
V gene: TRBV20-1; J gene: TRBJ2-4; D gene: .; clone size: .; CDR3 DNA: TGCAGTGCCAGCCCACCCGGGGCGGGTGTTGTAGCCAAAAACATTCAGTACTTC; CDR3 protein: CSASPPGAGVVAKNIQYF
V gene: TRBV20-1; J gene: TRBJ2-7; D gene: .; clone size: few; CDR3 DNA: TGCAGTGCTAGGTTAGTGGACGGAGATTACAATGAGCAGTACTTC; CDR3 protein: CSARLVDGDYNEQYF
V gene: TRBV30; J gene: TRBJ2-7; D gene: .; clone size: .; CDR3 DNA: TGTGCCTGGAGTAGAGGCAGGGACCACGAGCAGTACTTC; CDR3 protein: CAWSRGRDHEQYF
V gene: TRBV2; J gene: TRBJ2-5; D gene: .; clone size: .; CDR3 DNA: TGTGCCAGCAGCAAGGCAGGGAACCAAGAGACCCAGTACTTC; CDR3 protein: CASSKAGNQETQYF
V gene: TRBV20-1; J gene: TRBJ2-4; D gene: TRBD2; clone size: once; CDR3 DNA: TGCAGTGCTGATGGGACTAGCGGGGGCCTTTCCAAAAACATTCAGTACTTC; CDR3 protein: CSADGTSGGLSKNIQYF
V gene: TRBV20-1; J gene: TRBJ1-6; D gene: TRBD1; clone size: .; CDR3 DNA: TGCAGTGCTCCCTTAGACAGGGCCAAGTCACCCCTCCACTTT; CDR3 protein: CSAPLDRAKSPLHF
V gene: TRBV10-2; J gene: TRBJ2-3; D gene: .; clone size: .; CDR3 DNA: TGCGCCAGCAGTGGATGGGGACTCGAGCGGGATACGCAGTATTTT; CDR3 protein: CASSGWGLERDTQYF
V gene: TRBV7-2; J gene: TRBJ2-7; D gene: TRBD1; clone size: many; CDR3 DNA: TGTGCCAGCAGTCCTACCGCGGGACAGGGCTACGAGCAGTACTTC; CDR3 protein: CASSPTAGQGYEQYF
V gene: TRBV6-2/TRBV6-3; J gene: TRBJ2-5; D gene: TRBD1; clone size: .; CDR3 DNA: TGTGCCAGCACGCCCGGGACAGTCCAGCCGACGGCGGTGGAGCAGTACTTC; CDR3 protein: CASTPGTVQPTAVEQYF
V gene: TRBV9; J gene: TRBJ2-7; D gene: TRBD1; clone size: .; CDR3 DNA: TGTGCCAGCAGCGTTAGGGGGACAGGGTACAATGAGCAGTACTTC; CDR3 protein: CASSVRGTGYNEQYF
V gene: TRBV29-1; J gene: TRBJ2-1; D gene: .; clone size: few; CDR3 DNA: TGCAGCGTATCGACCCTTCGGGATGAGCAGTTCTTC; CDR3 protein: CSVSTLRDEQFF
V gene: TRBV12-3/TRBV12-4; J gene: TRBJ2-3; D gene: TRBD2; clone size: .; CDR3 DNA: TGTGCCAGCAGTGAGCGGGGGCCCGGCGCAGATACGCAGTATTTT; CDR3 protein: CASSERGPGADTQYF
V gene: TRBV6-2/TRBV6-3; J gene: TRBJ2-4; D gene: .; clone size: once; CDR3 DNA: TGTGCCAGCATAACCAAGGGAAAGTCGGGGGAGCAGTACTTC; CDR3 protein: CASITKGKSGEQYF
V gene: TRBV11-2; J gene: TRBJ1-1; D gene: .; clone size: .; CDR3 DNA: TGTGCCAGCAGCTTACGGGTCAGGACTGAAGCTTTCTTT; CDR3 protein: CASSLRVRTEAFF
V gene: TRBV5-8; J gene: TRBJ2-5; D gene: TRBD2; clone size: .; CDR3 DNA: TGTGCCAGCAGCTGGCAAAGAGGAGCGGGAGATGTGACCCAGTACTTC; CDR3 protein: CASSWQRGAGDVTQYF
V gene: TRBV6-2/TRBV6-3; J gene: TRBJ2-1; D gene: TRBD2; clone size: few; CDR3 DNA: TGTGCCAGCAGTTACAGGCGACGGGGGGGGGCGTCGGGAGGCCACTACAATGAGCAGTTCTTC; CDR3 protein: CASSYRRRGGASGGHYNEQFF
V gene: TRBV27; J gene: TRBJ2-6; D gene: .; clone size: many; CDR3 DNA: TGTGCCAGCAGTCCCACCCACTCTGGGGCCAACGTCCTGACTTTC; CDR3 protein: CASSPTHSGANVLTF
V gene: TRBV12-3/TRBV12-4; J gene: TRBJ1-2; D gene: TRBD1; clone size: many; CDR3 DNA: TGTGCCAGCAGCGACAGGGGTTTAGGGAACTATGGCTACACCTTC; CDR3 protein: CASSDRGLGNYGYTF
V gene: TRBV15; J gene: TRBJ2-7; D gene: TRBD1; clone size: .; CDR3 DNA: TGTGCCACCAGCCCCCGACAGGGACCTTACGAGCAGTACTTC; CDR3 protein: CATSPRQGPYEQYF
V gene: TRBV7-2; J gene: TRBJ2-3; D gene: TRBD2; clone size: .; CDR3 DNA: TGTGCCAGCAGCTTAGGGGTTCTTAGCGGGAGGGCCCTTTCAGATACGCAGTATTTT; CDR3 protein: CASSLGVLSGRALSDTQYF
V gene: TRBV20-1; J gene: TRBJ1-1; D gene: .; clone size: few; CDR3 DNA: TGCAGTGCTAGAGTATCGACCCGGCAGACCACTGAAGCTTTCTTT; CDR3 protein: CSARVSTRQTTEAFF
V gene: TRBV20-1; J gene: TRBJ1-6; D gene: TRBD1; clone size: few; CDR3 DNA: TGCAGTGCTAGAGATAGAGGGACAGGGGGCTCACCCCTCCACTTT; CDR3 protein: CSARDRGTGGSPLHF
V gene: TRBV5-1; J gene: TRBJ1-5; D gene: .; clone size: .; CDR3 DNA: TGCGCCAGCAGGGCGTATACAGGCCAGCCCCAGCATTTT; CDR3 protein: CASRAYTGQPQHF
V gene: TRBV5-1; J gene: TRBJ2-7; D gene: TRBD1; clone size: .; CDR3 DNA: TGCGCCAGCGGGACAGGGGGTGCCGAGCAGTACTTC; CDR3 protein: CASGTGGAEQYF
V gene: TRBV5-5; J gene: TRBJ2-7; D gene: TRBD2; clone size: .; CDR3 DNA: TGTGCCAGCAGCTTGGAGTGGGGGGGAGCCTACGAGCAGTACTTC; CDR3 protein: CASSLEWGGAYEQYF
V gene: TRBV24-1; J gene: TRBJ2-1; D gene: TRBD1; clone size: .; CDR3 DNA: TGTGCCACCAGTGACCAGGGACAGGGGGAACGTGAGCAGTTCTTC; CDR3 protein: CATSDQGQGEREQFF
V gene: TRBV4-3; J gene: TRBJ1-4; D gene: .; clone size: .; CDR3 DNA: TGCGCCAGCAGCCAAGGGGAGGGGAGGAATGAAAAACTGTTTTTT; CDR3 protein: CASSQGEGRNEKLFF
V gene: TRBV10-3; J gene: TRBJ2-1; D gene: .; clone size: .; CDR3 DNA: TGTGCCATCAGTGCTTTAGGAGAGCAGTTCTTC; CDR3 protein: CAISALGEQFF
V gene: TRBV9; J gene: TRBJ1-2; D gene: TRBD1; clone size: few; CDR3 DNA: TGTGCCAGCAGCGCCGCCCCGACAGGGGGAGGCTATGGCTACACCTTC; CDR3 protein: CASSAAPTGGGYGYTF
V gene: TRBV7-9; J gene: TRBJ2-1; D gene: .; clone size: few; CDR3 DNA: TGTGCCAGCAGCCCAGCTGGAGGGAGTCGCGATGAGCAGTTCTTC; CDR3 protein: CASSPAGGSRDEQFF